This record concerns one T cell receptor (beta chain) sequence. The target antigen is unknown. The sample is drawn from a study of PD-1 blockade in classical Hodgkin lymphoma. TCRdb's copy holds only in-frame clones and misses some; the assay was immunoSEQ multiplex PCR. The data contain some 21,000 clones, roughly 94% of them singletons. General study results and limits: Baseline TCR diversity was reportedly lower in newly diagnosed patients than in healthy donors. It was reported as lower still in relapsed/refractory patients. Why repertoires differed is undefined; disease activity or prior therapy possibly contributed.

CDR1 is SGHTA, CDR2 FQGTGA, per germline. Losses at the gene ends were 4 bases for V and 2 bases for J; bases not matched to a gene: 7. The length of the CDR3 is 16 residues. Time point in this sample: newly diagnosed, previously untreated cHL patient sample. The authors compared against newly diagnosed, untreated classical Hodgkin lymphoma PBMCs. This chain joins TRBV7-3 and TRBJ2-1; 8 nucleotides align to TRBD2. This receptor was identified in a human donor with classical Hodgkin lymphoma. Material for sequencing was peripheral blood mononuclear cells (PBMCs). CDR3 loop: CASSSYSGVPYNEQFF. The CDR3 nucleotides read TGTGCCAGCAGCTCCTATAGCGGGGTTCCCTACAATGAGCAGTTCTTC.